This T cell receptor (beta chain) was profiled in a study of blood T cells in healthy people across ages. Study-level findings and limits: Greater diversity and more naive CD4+ cells were seen in long-lived donors than in aged donors.

CDR3 size: 16 residues. Germline V CDR1 and CDR2: SGHNT, YENEEA. Concerning this clonotype: The target antigen is unknown. This may be a read error: a much more frequent sequence differs by one nucleotide.

Together with a sample-barcoded 5' primer, a J-beta primer mix was included in a second PCR lasting about 7 to 12 cycles. Using its own MiXCR run on the 5' RACE reads, TCRdb lists one record per CDR3 protein. Of around 690,000 distinct CDR3 sequences in the sample, 45% to 65% were seen once. Material for sequencing was blood. The chain recombines TRBV11-3 with TRBJ2-3; D unresolved. The clonotype was recovered from a man between 60 and 75 years old in good health. The CDR3 loop reads CASSHRAAESTDTRYF. CDR3 DNA sequence: TGTGCCAGCAGCCACCGAGCTGCGGAGAGCACAGATACGCGGTATTTT.